One and the same sample provided the 17 T cell receptor beta chains below, sequenced in a study of CD8 T cells in ankylosing spondylitis. Points from the study as a whole: Ankylosing spondylitis blood appeared to carry a characteristic TCR beta motif of several highly homologous variants.

Their antigens remain unidentified. In TCRdb, the 5' RACE reads were re-called with MiXCR into one record per CDR3 protein. The sample lists around 490,000 distinct CDR3 sequences; about 5.2% were seen once. Sequencing was carried out using blood, either unsorted or a sorted T cell fraction (not recorded which). These receptors all come from a male donor with ankylosing spondylitis.

This chain uses TRBV10-3 with TRBJ2-2; 9 positions agree with TRBD2. CDR1 is ENHRY, CDR2 SYGVKD, per germline. The ends lost 6 bases at V and 2 bases at J; junction bases unmatched: 7. This CDR3 is 16 amino acids long. The CDR3 nucleotides are TGTGCCATCAGGGGCGCTAGCGGGGCTAACACCGGGGAGCTGTTTTTT. It encodes CAIRGASGANTGELFF.

The chain has TRBV5-1 and TRBJ2-3; D ambiguous. Germline V gene sequence: CDR1 SGHRS, CDR2 YFSETQ. V was cut by 3 bases and J by 2 bases, with 22 bases left in between. The CDR3 loop spans 18 amino acids. The CDR3 DNA follows: TGCGCCAGCAGCTACCTACTTGTAAGGAATAGAGACACAGATACGCAGTATTTT. Translating it yields CASSYLLVRNRDTDTQYF.

This clonotype was counted ten times or more. This chain uses TRBV7-6 with TRBJ2-5, with D perhaps TRBD2 (6 bases). Germline values: CDR1 SGHVS, CDR2 FNYEAQ. The CDR3 extends over 16 amino acids. V dropped 5 bases and J dropped 7 bases, with 23 bases sitting between them. CDR3 region: CASSPRVVRTEGTQYF. In DNA, the CDR3 is TGTGCCAGCAGCCCCCGCGTGGTTAGGACGGAGGGGACCCAGTACTTC.

This clonotype was recorded at least ten times. An end of the junction does not agree with germline; a read error may underlie this. V usage is TRBV6-1 and J usage is TRBJ1-3; TRBD1 is a possible D gene (5 bases). This CDR3 has 16 residues. Germline CDR1 is MNHNS and CDR2 is SASEGT. CDR3 coding DNA: TGTGCCAGCAGCCGTGGGACCTCATATTCTGGAAACATCATATATTTT. It encodes CASSRGTSYSGNIIYF.

This clonotype was seen many times. This chain connects TRBV20-1 to TRBJ2-2; D may correspond to TRBD1 or TRBD2 (5 bases each). From germline, CDR1 is DFQATT and CDR2 SNEGSKA (reference sequence). Trimming stripped 6 bases from V and 1 base from J, with 15 bases between. CDR3 size: 15 residues. DNA for the CDR3: TGCAGTGCAAGGGATTCGGGGCGGAACACCGGGGAGCTGTTTTTT. Protein: CSARDSGRNTGELFF.

This clonotype has at least ten counts. This chain joins TRBV6-1 and TRBJ2-1; 8 nucleotides match TRBD2. Trimming at V came to 4 bases and at J to 7 bases, leaving 3 bases not matched to a gene. The CDR3 is 13 residues long. Germline V gene data show CDR1 as MNHNS and CDR2 as SASEGT. CDR3 sequence: CASSGTSWNEQFF. The CDR3 DNA reads as TGTGCCAGCAGTGGGACTAGCTGGAATGAGCAGTTCTTC.

This clonotype was seen a few times. The chain links TRBV20-1 to TRBJ2-5; 8 nucleotides align to TRBD2. The J segment lost 2 bases and the V segment lost 6 bases, leaving 11 bases of the junction unmatched. Germline CDR1 and CDR2: DFQATT and SNEGSKA (reference sequence). The CDR3 contains 15 residues. CDR3 in DNA: TGCAGTGCCGGGGGGGGGGGCTTAGGGCAAGAGACCCAGTACTTC. Amino acid sequence: CSAGGGGLGQETQYF.

The rearrangement joins TRBV6-2 or TRBV6-3 to TRBJ1-2, with D unclear. The CDR3 has 16 amino acids. Germline V gene data show CDR1 as MNHEY and CDR2 as SVGEGT. V lost 5 bases and J 1 base, leaving 17 bases between the germline ends. The CDR3 bases are TGTGCCAGCAGTGCCCACCCACCGTCCAATAACTATGGCTACACCTTC. Its translation: CASSAHPPSNNYGYTF.

This chain joins TRBV6-5 and TRBJ2-1; 7 bases align to TRBD1. The germline gives CDR1 MNHEY, CDR2 SVGAGI. The ends lost 4 bases at V and 2 bases at J; junction bases unmatched: 5. The CDR3 is made up of 15 amino acids. CDR3 DNA sequence: TGTGCCAGCAGTTTTACCGGGACAGCCTACAATGAGCAGTTCTTC. Its protein product is CASSFTGTAYNEQFF.

This clonotype was observed at least ten times. This rearrangement joins TRBV9 to TRBJ1-1, with 9 bases identical to TRBD1. V gave up 4 bases and J gave up 1 base; unmatched junction bases: 5. The length of the CDR3 is 15 residues. Germline-derived CDR1 and CDR2 are SGDLS and YYNGEE. Written as DNA, the CDR3 is TGTGCCAGCAGCCCGTGGACAGGGGCGAACACTGAAGCTTTCTTT. This sequence encodes CASSPWTGANTEAFF. The full variable domain, its missing parts supplied by reference TRBV9 and TRBJ1-1, is DSGVTQTPKHLITATGQRVTLRCSPRSGDLSVYWYQQSLDQGLQFLIQYYNGEERAKGNILERFSAQQFPDLHSELNLSSLELGDSALYFCASSPWTGANTEAFFGQGTRLTVV.

This chain uses TRBV7-9 with TRBJ2-1; 11 positions agree with TRBD2. Trimming took 3 bases from V and 2 from J; bases not matched to a gene: 6. Germline V lookup: CDR1 SEHNR, CDR2 FQNEAQ (reference sequence). The CDR3 runs 17 residues. This CDR3 is CASSFSTSGSTYNEQFF. Written as DNA, the CDR3 is TGTGCCAGCAGCTTTTCAACTAGCGGGAGTACCTACAATGAGCAGTTCTTC.

The V gene is TRBV7-8, the J gene TRBJ2-7; 10 positions agree with TRBD2. V shed 0 bases, J shed 4 bases, and the junction held 6 bases outside the gene matches. In germline, CDR1 is SGHVS, CDR2 FQNEAQ. This CDR3 spans 16 amino acids. The CDR3 nucleotides read TGTGCCAGCAGCTTAGCCCCTAGCGGGAGTCTTTACGAGCAGTACTTC. This codes for CASSLAPSGSLYEQYF.

In its sample, this clonotype was seen many times. The chain recombines TRBV6-2 or TRBV6-3 with TRBJ2-2; TRBD1 matches at 7 bases. This CDR3 comprises 15 residues. Germline assignment: CDR1 MNHEY and CDR2 SVGEGT. V lost 2 bases and J lost 0; bases outside the gene matches: 0. The CDR3 DNA is TGTGCCAGCAGTTACGGGACAGCGAACACCGGGGAGCTGTTTTTT. Translation gives CASSYGTANTGELFF.

This clonotype was seen many times. V gene TRBV29-1 combines with J gene TRBJ2-7; D not resolved. Germline CDR1 and CDR2: SQVTM and ANQGSEA. Trimming stripped 3 bases from V and 2 bases from J, with 17 bases between. The CDR3 sequence is 15 residues long. The chain's CDR3 is CSVEGVVGLTYEQYF. Written as DNA, the CDR3 is TGCAGCGTTGAGGGCGTCGTTGGTTTAACCTACGAGCAGTACTTC.

This clonotype was found many times. V usage is TRBV20-1 and J usage is TRBJ2-1; no clear D gene. The CDR3 covers 11 residues. Trimming stripped 6 bases from V and 7 bases from J, with 10 bases between. Germline CDR1 reads DFQATT; CDR2 reads SNEGSKA (reference sequence). CDR3 nucleotides: TGCAGTGCCCCCGTCCGAAATGAGCAGTTCTTC. Protein sequence: CSAPVRNEQFF.

This clonotype occurred many times. One junction end does not reproduce the germline sequence, and a read error may be involved. This chain connects TRBV7-7 to TRBJ2-7, with 7 bases that match TRBD1. This CDR3 has 13 amino acids. CDR1 is SSHAT, CDR2 FNYEAQ, per germline (reference sequence). This CDR3 is CASSPRAGGEQYF. DNA for the CDR3: TGTGCTAGCAGCCCGAGGGCAGGGGGCGAGCAGTACTTC.

With regard to this clonotype: Possible read error: a much larger clone is one base away. The chain has TRBV29-1 and TRBJ2-6; weak D call: TRBD2 (7 bases). V lost 4 bases and J lost 0, with 13 bases in between. Germline CDR1 SQVTM, CDR2 ANQGSEA. There are 16 residues in the CDR3. The CDR3, as DNA: TGCAGCGTTGGCGGGGGACATCCCTCTGGGGCCAACGTCCTGACTTTC. Amino acids: CSVGGGHPSGANVLTF.